These 19 T cell receptor beta chains were sequenced from one sample in a study of blood T cell repertoires in COVID-19. Data came from immunoSEQ multiplex PCR; TCRdb stores just in-frame clones and leaves some out. The sample consists of roughly 200,000 clones, around 85% of them appearing once. The sequencing sample was made of PBMCs or T cells enriched from blood (not recorded which). These receptors originate from a woman aged 50 to 60 in a cohort exposed to, infected with or recovered from COVID-19 (not recorded which).

The genes are TRBV3-1 (or the pseudogene TRBV3-2) and TRBJ1-2; D is undetermined. Trimming left V 3 bases short and J 4 bases short, with 6 bases between. The CDR3 runs 12 residues. Germline CDR1 is LGHDT and CDR2 is YNNKEL (reference sequence). The CDR3 sequence: CASSQRAYGYTF. CDR3 nucleotide sequence: TGTGCCAGCAGCCAGAGGGCCTATGGCTACACCTTC.

The chain carries TRBV3-1 (or the pseudogene TRBV3-2) and TRBJ2-2; 11 nucleotides match TRBD2. V lost 4 bases, J lost 1 base, and 2 bases stayed unmatched. The CDR3 has 16 residues. Germline CDR1 and CDR2: LGHDT and YNNKEL (reference sequence). The DNA for the CDR3 is TGTGCCAGCAGCCTTGGGACTAGCGGGAACACCGGGGAGCTGTTTTTT. Translated, it gives CASSLGTSGNTGELFF.

This chain links TRBV30 with TRBJ1-1; D is uncertain. The CDR3 consists of 14 residues. The germline V gene has CDR1 GTSNPN and CDR2 SVGIG (reference sequence). Trimming took off 0 bases at V and 3 bases at J, with 11 bases between the two ends. This CDR3 reads CAWSVGSWDTEAFF. The CDR3 nucleotides read TGTGCCTGGAGTGTCGGGAGTTGGGACACTGAAGCTTTCTTT. Using reference TRBV30 and TRBJ1-1 for the parts outside the CDR3, the full variable domain is SQTIHQWPATLVQPVGSPLSLECTVEGTSNPNLYWYRQAAGRGLQLLFYSVGIGQISSEVPQNLSASRPQDRQFILSSKKLLLSDSGFYLCAWSVGSWDTEAFFGQGTRLTVV.

The chain links TRBV5-1 to TRBJ1-1; TRBD1 is a possible D gene (6 bases). Germline lookup yields CDR1 SGHRS and CDR2 YFSETQ. Trimming took 4 bases from V and 6 from J, leaving 16 bases between them. The CDR3 spans 14 residues. Here the CDR3 reads CASSIQGNGPEAFF. CDR3 sequence (DNA): TGCGCCAGCAGCATTCAGGGGAACGGGCCTGAAGCTTTCTTT.

Concerning this clone itself: The identical CDR3 is also encoded by other nucleotide sequences in the sample. The V call is TRBV29-1, the J call TRBJ2-7; no clear D gene. V lost 4 bases and J lost 2, with 12 bases in between. The CDR3 runs 13 residues. The germline V gene has CDR1 SQVTM and CDR2 ANQGSEA. This chain's CDR3 is CSVVLFPPYEQYF. Written as DNA, the CDR3 is TGCAGCGTTGTTTTATTCCCCCCCTACGAGCAGTACTTC.

The chain combines TRBV6-2 or TRBV6-3 with TRBJ1-1; 7 bases line up with TRBD1. CDR3 length: 14 amino acids. CDR1 MNHEY and CDR2 SVGEGT come from the germline V gene. After removal of 5 bases from V and 8 bases from J, the junction contained 11 bases not matched to a gene. The CDR3 DNA follows: TGTGCCAGCAGTCAAGGGACAGAACTTGTCGAAGCTTTCTTT. Protein: CASSQGTELVEAFF.

The chain combines TRBV5-5 with TRBJ1-2, with D hard to call. The germline V gene has CDR1 SGHKS and CDR2 YYEKEE (reference sequence). This CDR3 contains 15 residues. V lost 4 bases and J lost 2, with 15 bases in between. The CDR3 region is CASSLGPGWNYGYTF. The CDR3 DNA reads as TGTGCCAGCAGCCTCGGACCGGGGTGGAACTATGGCTACACCTTC.

The chain combines TRBV3-1 (or the pseudogene TRBV3-2) with TRBJ2-5, with D possibly TRBD2 on 6 matching bases. Germline-derived CDR1 and CDR2 are LGHDT and YNNKEL (reference sequence). The CDR3 is 15 residues long. V shed 1 base and J shed 4 bases, with 13 bases lying between them. The CDR3 region has the DNA TGTGCCAGCAGCCAAGTCCCTCGGGGAGGAGAGACCCAGTACTTC. Protein: CASSQVPRGGETQYF.

The chain joins TRBV14 to TRBJ2-2, with a tentative D call TRBD2 (6 bases). This CDR3 has 16 amino acids. Trimming shortened V by 3 bases and J by 4 bases, and 15 bases separated the two germline ends. CDR1 and CDR2 (germline): SGHDN, FVKESK. DNA for the CDR3: TGTGCCAGCAGCCAGCGTTGGGGGGAGAGCACCGGGGAGCTGTTTTTT. Translation: CASSQRWGESTGELFF.

The chain is built from TRBV5-5 and TRBJ2-5; a weak D match, TRBD1 (6 bases). Per germline, CDR1 SGHKS and CDR2 YYEKEE (reference sequence). This CDR3 comprises 14 residues. V dropped 4 bases and J dropped 4 bases, with 14 bases sitting between them. The CDR3 DNA follows: TGTGCCAGCAGCCACAGGACAGTCCGAGAGACCCAGTACTTC. This gives the protein CASSHRTVRETQYF. Variable domain in full (rest from reference TRBV5-5 and TRBJ2-5): DAGVTQSPTHLIKTRGQQVTLRCSPISGHKSVSWYQQVLGQGPQFIFQYYEKEERGRGNFPDRFSARQFPNYSSELNVNALLLGDSALYLCASSHRTVRETQYFGPGTRLLVL.

V gene TRBV28 combines with J gene TRBJ1-2; 7 bases match TRBD1. Germline V gene data show CDR1 as MDHEN and CDR2 as SYDVKM. Trimming took 4 bases from V and 8 from J; bases not matched to a gene: 13. The CDR3 consists of 15 residues. Here the CDR3 reads CASSSYLRQGGGYTF. In DNA, the CDR3 is TGTGCCAGCAGTTCCTACTTACGACAGGGCGGGGGCTACACCTTC.

The chain carries TRBV13 and TRBJ2-7; D call uncertain. There are 13 residues in the CDR3. Trimming took off 5 bases at V and 6 bases at J, with 14 bases between the two ends. Germline V CDR1 and CDR2: PRHDT, FYEKMQ (reference sequence). The CDR3 nucleotides read TGTGCCAGCAGCCCCCGTATAGCTCCCGAGCAGTACTTC. Its protein is CASSPRIAPEQYF.

The V and J genes are TRBV18 and TRBJ2-3; 8 positions agree with TRBD2. V shed 3 bases, J shed 4 bases, and the junction held 6 bases outside the gene matches. The CDR3 loop spans 15 amino acids. The germline V gene encodes CDR1 KGHSH and CDR2 LQKENI. The CDR3 region has the DNA TGTGCCAGCTCACCTCGGGGGGGGCAGGCAGATACGCAGTATTTT. As protein: CASSPRGGQADTQYF.

J is TRBJ1-2 and V is TRBV6-1; 8 bases map to TRBD1. V trimming: 3 bases; J trimming: 6 bases; junction bases outside the gene matches: 6. The CDR3 spans 14 residues. The germline gives CDR1 MNHNS, CDR2 SASEGT. The CDR3 coding sequence is TGTGCCAGCAGTGAGGGACAGGACTCCGATGGCTACACCTTC. Its translation: CASSEGQDSDGYTF.

This chain uses TRBV5-4 with TRBJ1-1; D unclear. V lost 4 bases and J 1 base, leaving 11 bases between the germline ends. CDR1 SGHNT and CDR2 YYREEE come from the germline V gene (reference sequence). This CDR3 is 14 amino acids long. CDR3 DNA sequence: TGTGCCAGCAGCATCCTCGGGAAGAACACTGAAGCTTTCTTT. Residues: CASSILGKNTEAFF.

The genes are TRBV7-2 and TRBJ1-5; TRBD1 aligns across 10 bases. Trimming removed 2 bases from V and 7 bases from J; junction bases left unmatched: 11. This CDR3 has 17 amino acids. Germline lookup yields CDR1 SGHTA and CDR2 FQGNSA. CDR3 in DNA: TGTGCCAGCAGCTTAAGGCGCCCGGACAGGGGGATGCAGCCCCAGCATTTT. Translation: CASSLRRPDRGMQPQHF.

V and J are TRBV28 and TRBJ1-2; D is undetermined. Between the trimmed V and J ends, which lost 5 bases and 9 bases, there was a span of 19 bases. The V gene's germline CDR1 is MDHEN and CDR2 SYDVKM. The CDR3 totals 14 residues. The CDR3 here is CASSQGRRSLSYTF. The CDR3 DNA reads TGTGCCAGCAGTCAAGGGAGACGGTCCCTTAGCTACACCTTC.

This clone was observed a single time. This chain joins TRBV5-1 and TRBJ1-2; 9 positions match TRBD1. The CDR3 has 16 residues. The trim removed 0 bases at V and 2 bases at J, leaving 5 bases unmatched. Germline V gene lookup returns CDR1 SGHRS and CDR2 YFSETQ. The CDR3 is CASSLAQGAGNYGYTF. CDR3 in DNA: TGCGCCAGCAGCTTGGCACAGGGGGCGGGAAACTATGGCTACACCTTC.

The V and J genes are TRBV4-2 and TRBJ2-3; 8 bases line up with TRBD2. Trimming removed 4 bases from V and 6 bases from J; junction bases left unmatched: 12. Looked up from germline, CDR1 is LGHNA and CDR2 is YNFKEQ. The CDR3 loop spans 16 amino acids. DNA for the CDR3: TGTGCCAGCAGCCGTATAAATCCCGGCGGGGGGGATACGCAGTATTTT. This translates into CASSRINPGGGDTQYF.